This T cell receptor beta chain was sequenced for a study of CD8+ T cells in alopecia areata. In the study overall: Tofacitinib administration to treated patients was oral, at 5 to 10 mg twice daily.

The count of this clone is one. Peripheral blood, together with lesional scalp punch biopsies, was collected from alopecia areata patients. The CDR3 loop spans 16 amino acids. Germline V gene lookup returns CDR1 SNHLY and CDR2 FYNNEI. The J segment lost 4 bases and the V segment lost 3 bases, leaving 4 bases of the junction unmatched. Extracted RNA was reverse transcribed, and the resulting cDNA served as sequencing template. Generated by immunoSEQ multiplex PCR, the TCRdb table keeps only in-frame clones and is missing some. The sample consists of 150,000 or so clones, about 46% of them appearing once.

This clonotype originated in a human donor with alopecia areata. This specimen was CD8+ T cells sorted from blood, taken at week 0. V gene TRBV2 combines with J gene TRBJ2-6, with TRBD1 matching over 9 bases. Written as DNA, the CDR3 is TGTGCCAGCAGTGAGGGGACAGGGTTCGGGGCCAACGTCCTGACTTTC. Protein product: CASSEGTGFGANVLTF.